This T cell receptor (beta chain) was sequenced for a study of cytotoxic CD8 clonotypes in ibrutinib-treated CLL. Study background: Across the patients, 10 to 11 were relapsed/refractory, roughly 15 treatment-naive and 17 to 18 IGHV unmutated. Whole-study findings and limits: T-cell clonality at baseline went above that of age-matched healthy donors and rose and fell with circulating CD8+ T-cell counts. Stable or contracted on treatment, public clonotypes were also uncommon.

Details on this clone: Its specificity is unknown.

CDR3 size: 15 residues. J was trimmed by 3 bases and V by 8 bases; bases with no gene match: 11. Germline V CDR1 and CDR2: SNHLY, FYNNEI. The table came from immunoSEQ multiplex PCR; TCRdb's copy has only in-frame clones and leaves some out. The sample contains approximately 100,000 clones, 70% to 80% of which appear only once. The source is a human donor with chronic lymphocytic leukemia. The chain combines TRBV2 with TRBJ2-5, with TRBD1 identical over 8 bases. Sequencing was performed on PBMCs, taken after 12 months of ibrutinib treatment. CDR3 sequence (DNA): TGTGCCAGCGTTGACAGGGGAAGGATCGAAGAGACCCAGTACTTC. Its protein is CASVDRGRIEETQYF.